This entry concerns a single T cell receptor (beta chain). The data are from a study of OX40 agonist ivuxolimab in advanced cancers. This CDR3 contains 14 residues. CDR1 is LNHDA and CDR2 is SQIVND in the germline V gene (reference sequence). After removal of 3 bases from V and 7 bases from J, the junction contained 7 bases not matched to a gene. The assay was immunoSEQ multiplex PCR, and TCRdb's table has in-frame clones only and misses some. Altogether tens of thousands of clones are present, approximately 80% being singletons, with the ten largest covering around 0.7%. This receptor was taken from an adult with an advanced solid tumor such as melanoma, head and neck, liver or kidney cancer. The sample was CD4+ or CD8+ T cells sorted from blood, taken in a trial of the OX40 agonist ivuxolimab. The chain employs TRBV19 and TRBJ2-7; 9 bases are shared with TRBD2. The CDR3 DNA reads TGTGCCAGTAGTATCCGGACTAGCGTAAGGGAGCAGTACTTC. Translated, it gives CASSIRTSVREQYF.